This T cell receptor beta chain was recorded in a study of CD8 T cells in ankylosing spondylitis. Study-wide results and caveats: Reactive arthritis synovial fluid and blood previously showed some of these motif variants. A TCR beta motif of 7 to 9 highly homologous variants seemed to mark ankylosing spondylitis blood.

Ten or more counts support this clonotype. Its cognate antigen is unknown. MiXCR, run by TCRdb on the 5' RACE reads, gives a single entry per CDR3 protein. The sample has more than 30,000 distinct CDR3 sequences, roughly 12% seen once. The J segment lost 1 base and the V segment lost 3 bases, leaving 8 bases of the junction unmatched. The CDR3 runs to 17 residues. From germline, CDR1 is LGHNA and CDR2 YNFKEQ. Sequences were obtained from synovial fluid, either unsorted or a sorted T cell fraction (not recorded which). The sequence was obtained from a male donor with ankylosing spondylitis. The rearrangement joins TRBV4-2 to TRBJ2-7; TRBD1 matches at 11 bases. CDR3 residues: CASSQRGGDRGSYEQYF. The CDR3 nucleotides read TGTGCCAGCAGCCAGAGGGGAGGGGACAGGGGGTCCTACGAGCAGTACTTC.